Shown below are 28 T cell receptor beta chains from a single sample sequenced in a study of T-cell reconstitution after alpha-beta-depleted transplantation in children. Unique molecular identifiers were incorporated during preparation of the TCRbeta library. TCRdb called the PCR reads again in MiXCR, with one record for every CDR3 protein. Of 500,000 to 650,000 distinct CDR3 sequences in the sample, roughly 11% were seen once. This material consisted of PBMCs, mostly from graft donor cells, taken 180 days after TCRalphabeta/CD19-depleted stem cell transplant. All receptors come from a female patient aged 2 to 10 who had a stem cell transplant for aplastic anemia, so the T cells may come from the graft donor.

The CDR3 bases are TGCGCCAGCAGCCAAGATTTTAGGGTCGGGAACATTCAGTACTTC. Translation: CASSQDFRVGNIQYF. The chain is built from TRBV4-3 and TRBJ2-4; unclear D gene. Per the germline V gene, CDR1 is LGHNA and CDR2 is YSLEER. CDR3 size: 15 residues. V was shortened by 0 bases and J by 7 bases, with 13 bases between the two germline ends.

The J gene is TRBJ2-5, the V gene TRBV19; 8 nucleotides agree with TRBD1. V gave up 6 bases and J gave up 5 bases; unmatched junction bases: 11. The CDR3 has 15 residues. The germline gives CDR1 LNHDA, CDR2 SQIVND (reference sequence). The CDR3 DNA follows: TGTGCCAGTAGGAACGACAGGGGTGGACAGGAGACCCAGTACTTC. This gives the protein CASRNDRGGQETQYF.

The V and J genes are TRBV20-1 and TRBJ1-1, with D tentatively TRBD1 (5 bases). Trimming removed 0 bases from V and 5 bases from J, with 7 bases in between. Per the germline V gene, CDR1 is DFQATT and CDR2 is SNEGSKA (reference sequence). The CDR3 is 12 residues long. The CDR3 is CSARDEGTEAFF. The CDR3, as DNA: TGCAGTGCTAGAGATGAGGGGACTGAAGCTTTCTTT.

This clonotype was counted ten times or more. This chain uses TRBV7-9 with TRBJ2-2; D unresolved. This CDR3 spans 14 amino acids. V was trimmed by 8 bases and J by 0 bases, leaving 10 bases between them. CDR1 and CDR2 from the germline V gene are SEHNR and FQNEAQ (reference sequence). CDR3 nucleotides: TGTGCCAGCCCCTCAGACGCGAACACCGGGGAGCTGTTTTTT. Protein product: CASPSDANTGELFF.

This chain joins TRBV12-3 or TRBV12-4 and TRBJ1-2; 7 bases map to TRBD1. V trimming: 6 bases; J trimming: 7 bases; junction bases outside the gene matches: 11. The CDR3 covers 14 residues. Written as DNA, the CDR3 is TGTGCCAGCAGGTTACCGGGACAGCCCTCTGGCTACACCTTC. Encoded protein: CASRLPGQPSGYTF.

This clonotype was observed many times. V usage is TRBV7-9 and J usage is TRBJ2-7; D gene ambiguous. Germline V gene lookup returns CDR1 SEHNR and CDR2 FQNEAQ (reference sequence). V was shortened by 5 bases and J by 0 bases, with 17 bases between the two germline ends. The CDR3 is 16 amino acids. CDR3 sequence reads: CASSDFAVAASYEQYF. As DNA, the CDR3 is TGTGCCAGCAGCGACTTTGCGGTAGCTGCCTCCTACGAGCAGTACTTC.

This clonotype has a count of ten or more. The chain joins TRBV5-1 to TRBJ2-5; unclear D gene. The CDR3 contains 14 residues. CDR1 SGHRS and CDR2 YFSETQ come from the germline V gene. V was cut by 4 bases and J by 2 bases, with 12 bases left in between. The chain's CDR3 is CASSPDVTQETQYF. The CDR3 DNA follows: TGCGCCAGCAGCCCAGACGTGACGCAAGAGACCCAGTACTTC.

This chain connects TRBV9 to TRBJ2-1, with 8 bases identical to TRBD2. The CDR3 is 15 residues long. Germline V gene data show CDR1 as SGDLS and CDR2 as YYNGEE. Trimming removed 3 bases from V and 9 bases from J; junction bases left unmatched: 11. The CDR3: CASSGREGILLEQFF. The CDR3 bases are TGTGCCAGCAGCGGACGGGAGGGGATCCTCCTTGAGCAGTTCTTC.

The rearrangement uses TRBV21-1 and TRBJ2-2. TRBV21-1 is a documented pseudogene. The CDR3 contains 16 residues. The CDR3 reads CASSKEGVPVTGELFF. The DNA of the CDR3 is TGTGCCAGCAGCAAAGAGGGTGTCCCCGTCACCGGGGAGCTGTTTTTT.

In this sample, this clonotype turned up a few times. V usage is TRBV21-1 and J usage is TRBJ2-7; TRBD1, the table's D call, lacks a check against the DNA. TRBV21-1 is classified as a pseudogene. The CDR3 runs to 15 residues. The CDR3 region is CASSKVCPLGREQYV. CDR3 DNA sequence: TGTGCCAGCAGCAAAGTATGCCCCCTAGGTCGCGAGCAGTACGTC.

There are many counts of this clonotype. The rearrangement links TRBV27 to TRBJ1-1, with a weak D call TRBD1 (5 bases). The CDR3 sequence is 12 residues long. CDR1 MNHEY and CDR2 SMNVEV come from the germline V gene (reference sequence). Trimming cost V 3 bases and J 11 bases, with 13 bases left between them. CDR3 sequence reads: CASSFQGKIAFF. In nucleotides, the CDR3 is TGTGCCAGCAGTTTCCAGGGAAAAATCGCTTTCTTT.

Only a few counts were recorded for this clonotype. The V gene is TRBV6-2 or TRBV6-3, the J gene TRBJ2-3; 8 nucleotides agree with TRBD2. The trim removed 6 bases at V and 1 base at J, leaving 3 bases unmatched. This CDR3 is built from 14 residues. The V gene's germline CDR1 is MNHEY and CDR2 SVGEGT. The CDR3 spells CASRLLAGTDTQYF. The CDR3 DNA reads TGTGCCAGCAGGTTACTAGCGGGCACAGATACGCAGTATTTT.

This chain links TRBV9 with TRBJ1-1; perhaps TRBD1 as D (6 bases). This CDR3 comprises 16 residues. The germline V and J ends were trimmed by 6 bases and 5 bases, with 23 bases remaining between them. Looked up from germline, CDR1 is SGDLS and CDR2 is YYNGEE. CDR3 in amino acids: CASTQGGMKGRTEAFF. CDR3 nucleotides: TGTGCCAGCACCCAAGGGGGGATGAAGGGAAGGACTGAAGCTTTCTTT.

The chain combines TRBV3-1 with TRBJ2-1, with 8 bases matching TRBD2. CDR3 length equals 15 residues. Germline lookup yields CDR1 LGHDT and CDR2 YNNKEL (reference sequence). V trimming: 1 base; J trimming: 7 bases; junction bases outside the gene matches: 6. In DNA form, the CDR3 reads TGTGCCAGCAGCCAAGCGGGAGGGTGGGGAAATGAGCAGTTCTTC. As protein: CASSQAGGWGNEQFF.

The gene calls are TRBV6-6 and TRBJ1-2; no reliable D call. The CDR3 loop spans 11 amino acids. Trimming shortened V by 2 bases and J by 7 bases, and 5 bases separated the two germline ends. Germline assignment: CDR1 MNHNY and CDR2 SVGAGI (reference sequence). The CDR3 coding sequence is TGTGCCAGCAGTTACCAGAGTGGCTACACCTTC. Protein sequence: CASSYQSGYTF.

In its sample, this clonotype was seen many times. V and J are TRBV5-1 and TRBJ2-1, with D tentatively TRBD1 (6 bases). Germline V gene lookup returns CDR1 SGHRS and CDR2 YFSETQ. The length of the CDR3 is 15 residues. The ends were cut back, 3 bases at V and 7 bases at J, with 17 bases in the middle. The CDR3 loop is CASSSDTGFPNEQFF. CDR3 DNA sequence: TGCGCCAGCAGCTCCGACACAGGGTTCCCGAATGAGCAGTTCTTC.

The genes are TRBV27 and TRBJ2-6; the match to TRBD1 covers 7 bases. V gave up 2 bases and J gave up 0 bases; unmatched junction bases: 4. This CDR3 comprises 17 residues. Germline CDR1 is MNHEY and CDR2 is SMNVEV (reference sequence). The CDR3 nucleotides are TGTGCCAGCAGTTTAGCTCCAGGGGGCTCTGGGGCCAACGTCCTGACTTTC. Its protein product is CASSLAPGGSGANVLTF. Using reference TRBV27 and TRBJ2-6 for the parts outside the CDR3, the full variable domain is EAQVTQNPRYLITVTGKKLTVTCSQNMNHEYMSWYRQDPGLGLRQIYYSMNVEVTDKGDVPEGYKVSRKEKRNFPLILESPSPNQTSLYFCASSLAPGGSGANVLTFGAGSRLTVL.

This clonotype was counted only a few times. The chain has TRBV20-1 and TRBJ1-5; possible D gene TRBD1, 6 bases. Germline-derived CDR1 and CDR2 are DFQATT and SNEGSKA (reference sequence). The V and J ends lost 6 bases and 1 base respectively, with 13 bases between them. The CDR3 extends over 14 amino acids. CDR3 amino acids: CSAETGFSNQPQHF. The DNA for the CDR3 is TGCAGTGCCGAGACAGGATTCAGCAATCAGCCCCAGCATTTT.

This sequence joins TRBV5-1 and TRBJ1-1; D possibly corresponds to TRBD1 (5 bases). Per the germline V gene, CDR1 is SGHRS and CDR2 is YFSETQ. The length of the CDR3 is 14 residues. Trimming shortened V by 0 bases and J by 3 bases, and 9 bases separated the two germline ends. CDR3: CASSLEDSYTEAFF. DNA of the CDR3: TGCGCCAGCAGCTTGGAAGACAGCTACACTGAAGCTTTCTTT.

This clonotype was seen more than once but under ten times. The V gene is TRBV28, the J gene TRBJ2-7, with TRBD2 matching 11 bases. CDR3 length: 15 residues. Germline lookup yields CDR1 MDHEN and CDR2 SYDVKM. V was pared by 5 bases and J by 0 bases, with 3 bases of the junction left unmatched. The CDR3 nucleotides read TGTGCCAGCAGTGACGGGACTAGCGGCTCCTACGAGCAGTACTTC. Protein: CASSDGTSGSYEQYF. Complete variable domain (other parts from reference TRBV28 and TRBJ2-7): DVKVTQSSRYLVKRTGEKVFLECVQDMDHENMFWYRQDPGLGLRLIYFSYDVKMKEKGDIPEGYSVSREKKERFSLILESASTNQTSMYLCASSDGTSGSYEQYFGPGTRLTVT.

This clonotype occurred a few times. The V call is TRBV12-3 or TRBV12-4, the J call TRBJ1-3; possible D gene TRBD1, 5 bases. This CDR3 is built from 16 residues. V was trimmed by 7 bases and J by 3 bases, leaving 19 bases between them. In DNA form, the CDR3 reads TGTGCCAGCACCCTTGGAACAGGTCGATATGGAAACACCATATATTTT. Residues: CASTLGTGRYGNTIYF.

The rearrangement uses TRBV4-1 and TRBJ2-3; 10 bases are a match to TRBD2. V gave up 0 bases and J gave up 4 bases; unmatched junction bases: 10. Germline loops: CDR1 MGHRA, CDR2 YSYEKL. The CDR3 length is 18 residues. CDR3 sequence: CASSQDPPRAGGSDTQYF. The CDR3, as DNA: TGCGCCAGCAGCCAAGATCCCCCTCGAGCGGGAGGGTCAGATACGCAGTATTTT.

The rearrangement uses TRBV6-5 and TRBJ2-1, with D possibly being TRBD1 (5 bases). Trimming pared 2 bases from V and 5 bases from J, leaving 13 bases between. This CDR3 contains 15 residues. Per germline, CDR1 MNHEY and CDR2 SVGAGI. For the CDR3, the DNA is TGTGCCAGCAGTTACGCCTATAGACAGAACAATGAGCAGTTCTTC. Translating gives CASSYAYRQNNEQFF.

There are a few counts of this clonotype. V gene TRBV29-1 combines with J gene TRBJ2-1; 7 bases align to TRBD1. Germline-derived CDR1 and CDR2 are SQVTM and ANQGSEA. CDR3 length: 15 residues. The V segment lost 5 bases and the J segment 2 bases; nucleotides outside the gene matches: 9. The CDR3 sequence is CSVPQDRMAYNEQFF. DNA of the CDR3: TGCAGCGTTCCGCAGGACAGGATGGCCTACAATGAGCAGTTCTTC.

There are a few counts of this clonotype. The rearrangement links TRBV28 to TRBJ2-7; 7 bases match TRBD2. The junction had 8 bases not matched to a gene; V was cut back by 9 bases and J by 9 bases. CDR1 is MDHEN and CDR2 is SYDVKM in the germline V gene. CDR3 length: 11 amino acids. The CDR3 reads CASSGYPRQYF. CDR3 in DNA: TGTGCCAGTAGCGGGTACCCGAGGCAGTACTTC.

This clonotype turned up a few times. V gene TRBV28 combines with J gene TRBJ1-4; D perhaps matches TRBD1 (5 bases). V was shortened by 6 bases and J by 17 bases, with 19 bases between the two germline ends. Germline assignment: CDR1 MDHEN and CDR2 SYDVKM. The CDR3 totals 12 residues. The CDR3 nucleotides are TGTGCCAGCAGCCTTGCCGCCTCCGGGACTTTTTTT. Protein product: CASSLAASGTFF.

This chain joins TRBV27 and TRBJ2-1; 7 bases map to TRBD2. This CDR3 is built from 15 residues. V was pared by 3 bases and J by 8 bases, with 10 bases of the junction left unmatched. CDR1 MNHEY and CDR2 SMNVEV come from the germline V gene (reference sequence). The DNA for the CDR3 is TGTGCCAGCAGTTTCTTTCGCGGGAGTACCCATGAGCAGTTCTTC. Translating gives CASSFFRGSTHEQFF.

This chain links TRBV5-1 with TRBJ2-7; D might be TRBD2 (5 bases). Trimming cost V 2 bases and J 3 bases, with 12 bases left between them. In germline, CDR1 is SGHRS, CDR2 YFSETQ. The CDR3 loop spans 14 amino acids. The CDR3 loop is CASSLRTGSYEQYF. The CDR3 DNA reads as TGCGCCAGCAGCTTAAGGACGGGAAGCTACGAGCAGTACTTC.